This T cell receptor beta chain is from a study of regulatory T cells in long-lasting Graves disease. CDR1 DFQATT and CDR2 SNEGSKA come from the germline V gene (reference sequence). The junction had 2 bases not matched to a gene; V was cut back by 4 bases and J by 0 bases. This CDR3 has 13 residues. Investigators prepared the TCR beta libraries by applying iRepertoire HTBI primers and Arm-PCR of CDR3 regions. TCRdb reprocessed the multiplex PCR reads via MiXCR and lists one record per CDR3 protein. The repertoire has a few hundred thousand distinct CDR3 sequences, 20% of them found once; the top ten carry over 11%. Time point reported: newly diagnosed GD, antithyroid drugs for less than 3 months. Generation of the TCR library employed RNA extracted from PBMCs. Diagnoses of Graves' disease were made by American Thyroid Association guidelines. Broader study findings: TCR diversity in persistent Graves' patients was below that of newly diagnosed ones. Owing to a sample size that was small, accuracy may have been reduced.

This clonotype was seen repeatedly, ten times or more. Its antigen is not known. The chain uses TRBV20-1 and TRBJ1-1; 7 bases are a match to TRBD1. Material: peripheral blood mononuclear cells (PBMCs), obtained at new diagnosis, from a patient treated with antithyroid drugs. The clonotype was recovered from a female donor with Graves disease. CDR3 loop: CSAKGAVNTEAFF. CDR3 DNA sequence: TGCAGTGCTAAGGGGGCGGTGAACACTGAAGCTTTCTTT.